This passage covers 5 T cell receptor beta chains from one sample sequenced in a study of blood T cell repertoires in COVID-19. TCRdb's copy holds only in-frame clones and misses some; the assay was immunoSEQ multiplex PCR. This table has roughly 70,000 clones, approximately 90% appearing once. The sample taken for sequencing was peripheral blood. The receptors shown here come from a man between 65 and 79 years old with active COVID-19.

This clone was seen just once. The rearrangement joins TRBV29-1 to TRBJ1-3, with D possibly matching TRBD1 (6 bases). The CDR3 covers 12 residues. In germline, CDR1 is SQVTM, CDR2 ANQGSEA. With 3 bases removed from V and 9 bases from J, the gap between germline ends came to 12 bases. The CDR3, as DNA: TGCAGCGTTGAGGGGGCCGGTGGCACCATATATTTT. Translated: CSVEGAGGTIYF. Combining the CDR3 with reference TRBV29-1 and TRBJ1-3 gives the whole variable domain SAVISQKPSRDICQRGTSLTIQCQVDSQVTMMFWYRQQPGQSLTLIATANQGSEATYESGFVIDKFPISRPNLTFSTLTVSNMSPEDSSIYLCSVEGAGGTIYFGEGSWLTVV.

The chain joins TRBV28 to TRBJ1-1; 9 bases line up with TRBD1. Germline V gene data show CDR1 as MDHEN and CDR2 as SYDVKM. There are 14 residues in the CDR3. Trimming took 3 bases from V and 9 from J; bases not matched to a gene: 8. The DNA of the CDR3 is TGTGCCAGCAGTTTCCCCGGACAGGGGTTAAAAGCTTTCTTT. Translated: CASSFPGQGLKAFF.

This chain connects TRBV24-1 to TRBJ2-3; TRBD1 aligns across 7 bases. There are 16 residues in the CDR3. Trimming removed 2 bases from V and 10 bases from J; junction bases left unmatched: 14. Germline-derived CDR1 and CDR2 are KGHDR and SFDVKD. The CDR3 DNA reads TGTGCCACCAGTGATTCCGGGACAGCCCGAGGGAAAGCGCAGTATTTT. Translating gives CATSDSGTARGKAQYF.

The V call is TRBV12-3 or TRBV12-4, the J call TRBJ2-7; 8 bases agree with TRBD2. The CDR3 totals 12 residues. The V segment lost 7 bases and the J segment 3 bases; nucleotides outside the gene matches: 2. CDR3: CASTREGYEQYF. Written as DNA, the CDR3 is TGTGCCAGCACCCGGGAGGGCTACGAGCAGTACTTC.

The V call is TRBV7-9, the J call TRBJ2-3; 10 nucleotides line up with TRBD2. V trimming: 5 bases; J trimming: 2 bases; junction bases outside the gene matches: 7. CDR3 length equals 16 residues. Germline CDR1 SEHNR, CDR2 FQNEAQ (reference sequence). This chain's CDR3 is CASSRGTSALTDTQYF. The CDR3 nucleotides read TGTGCCAGCAGCCGAGGGACTAGCGCGCTCACAGATACGCAGTATTTT.